These 19 T cell receptor beta chains were all obtained from the same sample, sequenced in a study of cytomegalovirus exposure and HLA in healthy donors. 60 Vbeta and 13 Jbeta primers were used in PCR. The assay was immunoSEQ multiplex PCR, and TCRdb's table has in-frame clones only and misses some. This table has roughly 78,000 clones, 60% to 70% appearing once. Material: PBMCs. The receptor source for this set is a young man in good health and CMV-seropositive.

The chain is built from TRBV20-1 and TRBJ2-1, with a possible D match to TRBD2 (5 bases). Germline CDR1 DFQATT, CDR2 SNEGSKA (reference sequence). This CDR3 comprises 10 residues. CDR3 sequence (DNA): TGCGCTCCAGCGGATAATGAGCAGTTCTTC. Residues: CAPADNEQFF.

The rearrangement joins TRBV6-5 to TRBJ1-4; TRBD1 matches at 7 bases. The CDR3 length is 15 residues. Germline V gene data show CDR1 as MNHEY and CDR2 as SVGAGI. V gave up 4 bases and J gave up 7 bases; unmatched junction bases: 9. CDR3: CASSSKTGLGEKLFF. In nucleotides, the CDR3 is TGTGCCAGCAGTTCCAAGACAGGGTTGGGTGAAAAACTGTTTTTT.

This clone was observed a few times. This rearrangement joins TRBV7-3 to TRBJ1-1, with TRBD1 as a possible D gene (6 bases). V gave up 5 bases and J gave up 2 bases, with 9 bases separating them. Germline CDR1 is SGHTA and CDR2 is FQGTGA. The length of the CDR3 is 13 residues. The chain's CDR3 is CASSQDRNTEAFF. CDR3 nucleotides: TGTGCCAGCAGCCAGGACAGAAACACTGAAGCTTTCTTT.

V usage is TRBV13 and J usage is TRBJ2-5; D not resolved. The J call may be incorrect, as the DNA end agrees better with TRBJ2-7. Germline CDR1 is PRHDT and CDR2 is FYEKMQ (reference sequence). This CDR3 region has 15 residues. CDR3 in amino acids: CASSLIQENSYEQYF. The CDR3 region has the DNA TGTGCCAGCAGCTTAATTCAGGAAAACTCCTACGAGCAGTACTTC.

The sample holds a few counts of this clone. The V gene is TRBV4-3, the J gene TRBJ2-4, with TRBD1 matching over 9 bases. Germline V gives CDR1 LGHNA, CDR2 YSLEER. The trim removed 0 bases at V and 7 bases at J, leaving 7 bases unmatched. The CDR3 consists of 16 residues. The CDR3 sequence is CASSQDRTGVGNIQYF. CDR3 DNA sequence: TGCGCCAGCAGCCAAGATAGGACAGGGGTGGGCAACATTCAGTACTTC.

This clone has more than one count but fewer than ten. V usage is TRBV7-2 and J usage is TRBJ2-1; TRBD1 agrees at 7 bases. The V gene end was trimmed by 5 bases and the J gene end by 0 bases; junction bases not matched to a gene: 4. CDR1 is SGHTA, CDR2 FQGNSA, per germline. This CDR3 is built from 15 residues. Here the CDR3 reads CASSPRDSSYNEQFF. The CDR3 DNA sequence: TGTGCCAGCAGCCCGAGGGACAGCTCCTACAATGAGCAGTTCTTC.

This clone has a handful of counts. The chain has TRBV28 and TRBJ1-5, with D unresolved. Germline CDR1 reads MDHEN; CDR2 reads SYDVKM. This CDR3 spans 13 amino acids. Trimming took off 2 bases at V and 3 bases at J, with 5 bases between the two ends. CDR3 coding DNA: TGTGCCAGCAGTTTAACATTCAATCAGCCCCAGCATTTT. Protein sequence: CASSLTFNQPQHF.

This clone showed up just a few times. This chain uses TRBV6-5 with TRBJ1-2; 7 bases match TRBD1. With V trimmed by 5 bases and J by 4 bases, 7 bases remained unmatched. CDR3 size: 14 residues. Germline V gene data show CDR1 as MNHEY and CDR2 as SVGAGI. The CDR3 DNA sequence: TGTGCCAGCAGTCCAGGGGGTTTCGGCTATGGCTACACCTTC. As protein: CASSPGGFGYGYTF.

The rearrangement joins TRBV7-6 to TRBJ2-1; tentative D call: TRBD1 (6 bases). Germline V gives CDR1 SGHVS, CDR2 FNYEAQ. The V end lost 1 base, the J end lost 1 base, and 8 bases lay between the germline ends. The CDR3 spans 15 residues. CDR3 sequence (DNA): TGTGCCAGCAGCTTAGGAGGGGGATCCTACAATGAGCAGTTCTTC. It translates to CASSLGGGSYNEQFF.

CDR3 amino acids: CSVEGGPWETQYF. CDR3 coding DNA: TGCAGCGTTGAAGGGGGCCCATGGGAGACCCAGTACTTC. The genes are TRBV29-1 and TRBJ2-5, with TRBD1 as a possible D gene (5 bases). The V gene's germline CDR1 is SQVTM and CDR2 ANQGSEA. V shed 1 base and J shed 5 bases, with 11 bases lying between them. CDR3 length equals 13 residues.

This clone was seen a few times. This chain connects TRBV19 to TRBJ1-2; D remains ambiguous. Germline-derived CDR1 and CDR2 are LNHDA and SQIVND (reference sequence). This CDR3 region has 13 residues. Trimming pared 2 bases from V and 3 bases from J, leaving 7 bases between. For the CDR3, the DNA is TGTGCCAGTAGTATAAGAAGAGACTATGGCTACACCTTC. It yields the protein CASSIRRDYGYTF.

On this clone: This sample also contains other DNA sequences that code for the same CDR3. The DNA of the CDR3 is TGCGCCAGCAGCCAAGTCGACCTAGTTCATTACAATGAGCAGTTCTTC. It codes for CASSQVDLVHYNEQFF. V usage is TRBV4-1 and J usage is TRBJ2-1; no clear D. Trimming cost V 1 base and J 4 bases, with 14 bases left between them. Germline lookup yields CDR1 MGHRA and CDR2 YSYEKL. This CDR3 has 16 residues.

Here the CDR3 DNA reads TGTGCCAGCAGCGTTAATATGAACACTGAAGCTTTCTTT. Translation gives CASSVNMNTEAFF. The J gene is TRBJ1-1, the V gene TRBV7-6; D gene uncertain. V was clipped by 5 bases and J by 0 bases, with 7 bases between them. The CDR3 covers 13 residues. Germline V gene lookup returns CDR1 SGHVS and CDR2 FNYEAQ.

The V gene is TRBV7-9, the J gene TRBJ2-1; D not certain. This CDR3 comprises 13 residues. V lost 2 bases, J lost 4 bases, and 6 bases lay in between. Germline V gene lookup returns CDR1 SEHNR and CDR2 FQNEAQ (reference sequence). In DNA, the CDR3 is TGTGCCAGCAGCTTAACATCTTACAATGAGCAGTTCTTC. This codes for CASSLTSYNEQFF.

The rearrangement joins TRBV27 to TRBJ2-3; tentatively, D is TRBD2 (6 bases). This CDR3 has 14 residues. V was shortened by 4 bases and J by 5 bases, with 13 bases between the two germline ends. In germline, CDR1 is MNHEY, CDR2 SMNVEV (reference sequence). The CDR3 region has the DNA TGTGCCAGCAGTTCTTTGGGGGGAGGAGATACGCAGTATTTT. Translating gives CASSSLGGGDTQYF.

The rearrangement joins TRBV9 to TRBJ1-5; weak D call: TRBD1 (6 bases). Per germline, CDR1 SGDLS and CDR2 YYNGEE. V lost 3 bases, J lost 6 bases, and 16 bases lay in between. This CDR3 contains 15 residues. The CDR3 reads CASSAGGAQGQPQHF. The CDR3 nucleotides are TGTGCCAGCAGCGCCGGGGGGGCGCAGGGTCAGCCCCAGCATTTT.

This CDR3 reads CASSPPQRGNNEQFF. The DNA of the CDR3 is TGTGCCAGCTCACCACCCCAGCGGGGAAACAATGAGCAGTTCTTC. The chain uses TRBV18 and TRBJ2-1; 7 positions match TRBD2. The V segment lost 0 bases and the J segment 5 bases; nucleotides outside the gene matches: 4. Germline V gives CDR1 KGHSH, CDR2 LQKENI. The CDR3 totals 15 residues.

The rearrangement uses TRBV5-6 and TRBJ2-1, with 14 nucleotides matching TRBD2. The germline CDR1 and CDR2 sequences are SGHDT and YYEEEE. V lost 5 bases and J lost 6; bases outside the gene matches: 7. The CDR3 is made up of 16 amino acids. This CDR3 reads CASRGTSGGPVNEQFF. In nucleotides, the CDR3 is TGTGCCAGCAGGGGGACTAGCGGGGGCCCTGTCAATGAGCAGTTCTTC.

The J gene is TRBJ2-5, the V gene TRBV6-5; 9 bases align to TRBD2. Germline CDR1 reads MNHEY; CDR2 reads SVGAGI. The CDR3 has 13 amino acids. With V trimmed by 6 bases and J by 5 bases, 4 bases remained unmatched. DNA of the CDR3: TGTGCCAGCAGCCGCGGACTAGCGGAGACCCAGTACTTC. It encodes CASSRGLAETQYF.